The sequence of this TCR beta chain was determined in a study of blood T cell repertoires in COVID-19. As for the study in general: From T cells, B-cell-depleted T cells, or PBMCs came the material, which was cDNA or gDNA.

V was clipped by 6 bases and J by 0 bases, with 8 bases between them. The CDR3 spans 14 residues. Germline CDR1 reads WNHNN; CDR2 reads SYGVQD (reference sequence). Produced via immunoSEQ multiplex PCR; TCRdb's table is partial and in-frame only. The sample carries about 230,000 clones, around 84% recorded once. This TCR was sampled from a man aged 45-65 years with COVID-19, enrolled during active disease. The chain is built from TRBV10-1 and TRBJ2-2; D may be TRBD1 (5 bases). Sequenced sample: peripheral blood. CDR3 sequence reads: CASRTAPNTGELFF. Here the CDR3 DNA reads TGCGCCAGCAGGACAGCCCCGAACACCGGGGAGCTGTTTTTT.